This T cell receptor (beta chain) was sequenced for a study of somatic mutations in cytotoxic T cells in rheumatoid arthritis. Whole-study context: Patient blood was drawn as 30 ml EDTA; the draw came right after diagnosis and before any treatment. At nearly 100% purity, some V beta antibody-stained T-cell populations were flow-sorted, and these included V beta1+ cells that were sequenced for TCRB.

Regarding the study as a whole: For rheumatoid arthritis patients, CD8+ clonality increased with age, whereas it did not in healthy controls.

Some clones are missing from TCRdb's copy, which holds only in-frame ones; the method was immunoSEQ multiplex PCR. The sample comprises about 7,400 clones, approximately 86% of which are singletons, and roughly 15% rests with the top ten. A remark on this clone: Its specificity is unknown.

The sequenced sample consisted of CD8+ T cells sorted from blood. The sequence was obtained from a man aged 40-50 years with rheumatoid arthritis.

Here the CDR3 reads CASSVDQGAVNEKLFF. CDR3 sequence (DNA): TGTGCCAGCAGCGTAGACCAGGGGGCCGTCAATGAAAAACTGTTTTTT. The J gene is TRBJ1-4, the V gene TRBV9, with 8 bases identical to TRBD1. CDR1 is SGDLS and CDR2 is YYNGEE in the germline V gene. V lost 0 bases to trimming and J lost 5 bases; unmatched junction nucleotides: 6. This CDR3 spans 16 amino acids.